This T cell receptor beta chain was captured in a study of siplizumab effects on memory and regulatory T cells. Notes on the study in general: Confirmatory evidence of suppressive function in proliferating siplizumab-culture Tregs was not obtained. Some alloreactive sequences were traceable to unstimulated CD4+ memory cells, and siplizumab significantly reduced them. A minor share of alloreactive clones matched unstimulated subsets.

Of note for this clone: Its target is not known.

Clones were read by immunoSEQ multiplex PCR, and TCRdb kept only the in-frame ones, dropping some. The data hold about 120,000 clones, with 93% observed a single time. Germline V gene lookup returns CDR1 SGHTA and CDR2 FQGTGA. The CDR3 spans 13 residues. V shed 4 bases and J shed 4 bases, with 10 bases lying between them. The chain employs TRBV7-3 and TRBJ1-1; tentatively, D is TRBD1 (5 bases). This TCR derives from a human donor in good health. The sample consisted of non-Treg CD4+ T cells sorted from blood. CDR3 sequence: CASSYQGATEAFF. The CDR3 DNA sequence: TGTGCCAGCAGCTACCAGGGCGCCACTGAAGCTTTCTTT.